The next 17 T cell receptor beta chains were all read from a single sample in a study of tumor-infiltrating lymphocytes in primary liver carcinoma. A constant-region primer served to make TCR beta cDNA from roughly 480 ng total RNA. Slightly modified ARM-PCR with three nested multiplex PCR rounds yielded TCR beta libraries. Investigators reported that the first two PCR rounds, at about 9 cycles each, used TRBV1-TRBV30 forward primers with a C-beta reverse primer. TCRdb redid the calling of the multiplex PCR reads with MiXCR, one entry per CDR3 protein. The table records around 79,000 distinct CDR3 sequences, approximately 69% of them present only once. The tissue used was unsorted bulk material of about 20-33 mg. RNA and DNA were co-extracted from it with the AllPrep DNA/RNA mini kit. Sequences were obtained from tumor-adjacent normal liver tissue. Receptors originate from a man in his forties with primary liver carcinoma and hepatitis B virus infection.

This clonotype was observed a single time. This clone may be a read error of a much larger clone one base away. The J gene is TRBJ2-6, the V gene TRBV12-3 or TRBV12-4, with D possibly being TRBD2 (6 bases). CDR3 length: 16 residues. CDR3 sequence (DNA): TGTGCCAGCAGTTTTTTATCGGGGACTGAGGCCAACATCCTGACTTTC. Protein sequence: CASSFLSGTEANILTF.

To note about this clonotype: Because the CDR3 is missing its conserved closing phenylalanine or tryptophan, this is likely a read error. The J gene is TRBJ2-1, the V gene TRBV6-1; a possible D gene is TRBD1 (5 bases). CDR3 length equals 13 residues. Germline CDR1 MNHNS, CDR2 SASEGT. Trimming took 7 bases from V and 8 from J, leaving 15 bases between them. Here the CDR3 reads CASTHSLRDEQFL. The CDR3 DNA is TGTGCCAGCACTCACAGCCTCAGGGATGAGCAGTTCCTC.

This chain joins TRBV5-6 and TRBJ1-1; D is unresolved. Germline V gives CDR1 SGHDT, CDR2 YYEEEE. There are 15 residues in the CDR3. V was cut by 4 bases and J by 1 base, with 14 bases left in between. The CDR3 protein is CASSLSGNPNTEAFF. CDR3 nucleotides: TGTGCCAGCAGCCTTTCGGGGAACCCGAACACTGAAGCTTTCTTT. The variable domain in full, completed from reference TRBV5-6 and TRBJ1-1, reads DAGVTQSPTHLIKTRGQQVTLRCSPKSGHDTVSWYQQALGQGPQFIFQYYEEEERQRGNFPDRFSGHQFPNYSSELNVNALLLGDSALYLCASSLSGNPNTEAFFGQGTRLTVV.

Points on this clonotype: Here the CDR3 omits its conserved ending phenylalanine or tryptophan, so a read error is the likely source. The rearrangement joins TRBV11-2 to TRBJ2-5; unclear D gene. V lost 5 bases to trimming and J lost 3 bases, with 10 bases between them. Germline loops: CDR1 SGHAT, CDR2 FQNNGV. The CDR3 is made up of 13 amino acids. The CDR3 loop is CASSVALEETQYL. CDR3 DNA sequence: TGTGCCAGCAGCGTAGCTCTGGAAGAGACCCAGTACCTC.

Concerning this clonotype: Sequence at one end of the junction differs from germline and may be a read error. The chain combines TRBV28 with TRBJ2-1, with 10 nucleotides matching TRBD2. This CDR3 is built from 18 residues. CDR1 and CDR2 from the germline V gene are MDHEN and SYDVKM. In nucleotides, the CDR3 is TGTGCCAACAGTTTGCCCAGCGGGAGGGCCAAATACGTCAATGAGCAGTTCTTC. Protein: CANSLPSGRAKYVNEQFF. Filled out from reference TRBV28 and TRBJ2-1, the complete variable domain reads DVKVTQSSRYLVKRTGEKVFLECVQDMDHENMFWYRQDPGLGLRLIYFSYDVKMKEKGDIPEGYSVSREKKERFSLILESASTNQTSMYLCANSLPSGRAKYVNEQFFGPGTRLTVL.

The chain couples TRBV6-2 or TRBV6-3 to TRBJ2-1; D is perhaps TRBD2 (6 bases). The V end lost 5 bases, the J end lost 3 bases, and 23 bases lay between the germline ends. The CDR3 spans 18 residues. Germline V CDR1 and CDR2: MNHEY, SVGEGT. The CDR3 loop reads CASSTIRPSATSYNEQFF. In DNA, the CDR3 is TGTGCCAGCAGTACGATCCGTCCTAGCGCCACGAGCTACAATGAGCAGTTCTTC.

To note about this clonotype: A clone one base away is much larger, so this may be a read error. This chain links TRBV29-1 with TRBJ2-4; D gene uncertain. Per germline, CDR1 SQVTM and CDR2 ANQGSEA. Trimming took off 4 bases at V and 6 bases at J, with 7 bases between the two ends. The CDR3 sequence is 11 residues long. CDR3 nucleotide sequence: TGCAGCGTTGGACACGGAAACATTCAGTACTTC. Translated: CSVGHGNIQYF.

As to this clonotype: Here the CDR3 omits its conserved ending phenylalanine or tryptophan, so a read error is the likely source. The CDR3 nucleotides are TGTGCCAGCAGCTTCTTTGGCGTTTATAATGAGCAGTTCATC. Translating gives CASSFFGVYNEQFI. The chain links TRBV11-2 to TRBJ2-1; D is unresolved. Per germline, CDR1 SGHAT and CDR2 FQNNGV. The CDR3 spans 14 residues. V was clipped by 3 bases and J by 7 bases, with 13 bases between them.

Regarding this clonotype: Likely a read error: the CDR3 ends without its conserved phenylalanine or tryptophan. The chain joins TRBV5-6 to TRBJ1-3; tentatively, D is TRBD1 (6 bases). CDR3 length: 14 amino acids. V dropped 4 bases and J dropped 0 bases, with 8 bases sitting between them. Germline assignment: CDR1 SGHDT and CDR2 YYEEEE. The CDR3 DNA follows: TGTGCCAGCAGCCCGGACAGCTCTGGAAACACCATATATTAT. Translating gives CASSPDSSGNTIYY.

V and J are TRBV13 and TRBJ2-1, with TRBD2 as a possible D gene (6 bases). V was cut by 6 bases and J by 4 bases, with 13 bases left in between. Germline V gene sequence: CDR1 PRHDT, CDR2 FYEKMQ (reference sequence). The CDR3 has 14 amino acids. In DNA form, the CDR3 reads TGTGCCAGCAGTTTAACGGGGGAGTACAATGAGCAGTTCTTC. It translates to CASSLTGEYNEQFF.

In this sample, this clonotype turned up once. The chain employs TRBV28 and TRBJ2-3; 11 nucleotides line up with TRBD1. Unmatched junction bases numbered 10, after V lost 6 bases and J lost 5 bases. CDR3 length: 16 residues. Per the germline V gene, CDR1 is MDHEN and CDR2 is SYDVKM. The CDR3 is CASSRAGQGVGDTQYF. CDR3 coding DNA: TGTGCCAGCAGCCGGGCGGGACAGGGGGTAGGAGATACGCAGTATTTT.

For this clonotype: A much larger clone lies a single base off, so this may be a read error. The chain recombines TRBV5-4 with TRBJ2-5; tentatively, D is TRBD1 or TRBD2 (5 bases each). CDR3 size: 13 residues. The germline V gene encodes CDR1 SGHNT and CDR2 YYREEE (reference sequence). Here the CDR3 DNA reads TGTGCCAACAGCGAGGGGTCAACGGAGACCCAGTACTTC. Translation: CANSEGSTETQYF.

This clonotype was seen only once. Being one base from a much bigger clone, this may be a read error. The chain combines TRBV10-2 with TRBJ2-1; 11 nucleotides align to TRBD2. The CDR3 is made up of 17 amino acids. Germline loops: CDR1 WSHSY, CDR2 SAAADI. Trimming cost V 3 bases and J 5 bases; bases outside gene matches: 9. CDR3 nucleotides: TGCGCCAGCAGTGAACTGTCTAGCGGGAGGAGGGACAATGAGCAGTTCTTC. This sequence encodes CASSELSSGRRDNEQFF.

Concerning this clonotype itself: This may come from a read error, since a much larger clone is one base off. The rearrangement uses TRBV11-3 and TRBJ2-1, with a possible D match to TRBD2 (6 bases). Germline CDR1 SGHNT, CDR2 YENEEA. This CDR3 comprises 14 residues. DNA for the CDR3: TGTGCCGGCAGCGTAGGACGGGAGAAAAATGAGCAGTTCTTC. Translating gives CAGSVGREKNEQFF.

Concerning this clonotype itself: With a much larger clone just one base away, this may be a read error. The chain employs TRBV11-1 and TRBJ2-4, with 10 bases matching TRBD2. Germline CDR1 SGHAT, CDR2 FQDESV (reference sequence). This CDR3 is 17 amino acids long. CDR3 nucleotide sequence: TGTGCCAGCTGCTTCCCCGGGACTAGCGAGACCAAAAACATTCAGTACTTC. Protein product: CASCFPGTSETKNIQYF.

This clonotype occurred a few times. Possible read error: a much larger clone is one base away. V is TRBV5-1 and J is TRBJ2-7, with D perhaps TRBD1 (6 bases). The germline CDR1 and CDR2 sequences are SGHRS and YFSETQ. The CDR3 has 14 residues. The CDR3 nucleotides are TGCGCCAGCGGCTTCTTGGGACAAGAGTACGAGCAGTACTTC. Residues: CASGFLGQEYEQYF.

In regard to this clonotype: This may arise from a read error, as a much more abundant clone is one base away. The J gene is TRBJ1-1, the V gene TRBV13, with D uncertain. Trimming took 2 bases from V and 4 from J, leaving 5 bases between them. Germline assignment: CDR1 PRHDT and CDR2 FYEKMQ (reference sequence). The CDR3 has 12 residues. CDR3 nucleotides: TGTGCCAGCAGCTTAACCCGCACTGAAGCTTTCTTT. Translation: CASSLTRTEAFF.